The rows below give T cell receptor beta chains drawn from one sample of a study of blood T cell repertoires in COVID-19. The table came from immunoSEQ multiplex PCR; TCRdb's copy has only in-frame clones and leaves some out. This table has about 250,000 clones, roughly 82% appearing once. The sample was peripheral blood. The receptors stem from an elderly woman with COVID-19, enrolled during active disease. Both conserved end residues are part of each CDR3. A D gene is named only where the DNA matches it firmly. Clone size is stated in some rows and not others, as once, few, many or a class when expanded.

>TRBD1|TRBJ1-3|TRBV18|once
CASSPLGQGENTIYF
TGTGCCAGCTCACCCCTGGGACAGGGAGAAAACACCATATATTTT
>NA|TRBJ2-1|TRBV7-9|NA
CASSRQGTEQFF
TGTGCCAGCAGCCGTCAGGGTACTGAGCAGTTCTTC
>NA|TRBJ2-6|TRBV19|NA
CASTPEDRGHRTGANVLTF
TGTGCCAGTACCCCCGAGGATCGGGGTCATCGCACTGGGGCCAACGTCCTGACTTTC
>TRBD1|TRBJ1-5|TRBV19|NA
CASSLSTGNQPQHF
TGTGCCAGTAGTTTGTCGACAGGGAATCAGCCCCAGCATTTT
>TRBD2|TRBJ2-1|TRBV7-3|NA
CASSLAGTSVYNEQFF
TGTGCCAGCAGCTTAGCAGGGACTAGCGTCTACAATGAGCAGTTCTTC
>TRBD1|TRBJ1-3|TRBV3-1/TRBV3-2|NA
CASSRERTGNSGNTIYF
TGTGCCAGCAGCCGGGAGAGGACAGGGAACTCTGGAAACACCATATATTTT
>NA|TRBJ1-1|TRBV19|NA
CATYRDTLNTEAFF
TGTGCCACGTACCGGGACACCCTAAACACTGAAGCTTTCTTT
>TRBD1|TRBJ2-5|TRBV7-7|NA
CASSLDGTGGQTQYF
TGTGCCAGCAGCCTGGATGGGACAGGAGGGCAGACCCAGTACTTC
>NA|TRBJ1-2|TRBV3-1/TRBV3-2|NA
CASSLPGVLYGYTF
TGTGCCAGCAGCCTCCCCGGGGTTCTCTATGGCTACACCTTC
>TRBD1|TRBJ1-2|TRBV3-1/TRBV3-2|NA
CASTRTGGYGYTF
TGTGCCAGCACACGGACAGGGGGCTACGGCTACACCTTC
>TRBD2|TRBJ2-5|TRBV3-1/TRBV3-2|NA
CASSQEASGGAETQYF
TGTGCCAGCAGCCAAGAGGCTAGCGGGGGGGCAGAGACCCAGTACTTC
>NA|TRBJ1-2|TRBV21-1|NA
CASSKARQGINYGYTF
TGTGCCAGCAGCAAAGCGCGGCAGGGGATTAACTATGGCTACACCTTC
>NA|TRBJ1-4|TRBV14|NA
CASSPRTGVEKLFF
TGTGCCAGCAGCCCACGGACTGGGGTTGAAAAACTGTTTTTT
>TRBD2|TRBJ2-3|TRBV7-3|once
CASSSGSGGLTDTQYF
TGTGCCAGCAGCTCAGGCAGCGGGGGGTTAACAGATACGCAGTATTTT
>TRBD1|TRBJ1-5|TRBV7-2|NA
CASSLDREWPQHF
TGTGCCAGCAGCTTGGACAGGGAATGGCCCCAGCATTTT
>TRBD2|TRBJ2-3|TRBV5-1|NA
CASRTSGDTDTQYF
TGCGCCAGCAGAACTAGCGGGGATACAGATACGCAGTATTTT
>NA|TRBJ1-2|TRBV28|NA
CASSGNYGYTF
TGTGCCAGCAGCGGGAACTATGGCTACACCTTC